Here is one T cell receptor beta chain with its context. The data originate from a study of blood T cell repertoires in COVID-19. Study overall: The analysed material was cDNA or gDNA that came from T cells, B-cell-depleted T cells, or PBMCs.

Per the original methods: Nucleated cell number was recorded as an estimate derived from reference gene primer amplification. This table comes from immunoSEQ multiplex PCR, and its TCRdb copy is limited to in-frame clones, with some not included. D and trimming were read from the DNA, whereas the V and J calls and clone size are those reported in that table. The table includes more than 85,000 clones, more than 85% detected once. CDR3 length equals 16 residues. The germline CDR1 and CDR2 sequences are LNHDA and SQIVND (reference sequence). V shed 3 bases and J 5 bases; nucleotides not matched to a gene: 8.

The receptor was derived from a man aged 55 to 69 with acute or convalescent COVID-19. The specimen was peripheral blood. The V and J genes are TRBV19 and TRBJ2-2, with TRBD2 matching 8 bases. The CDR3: CASSIAAGVGTGELFF. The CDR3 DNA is TGTGCCAGTAGTATCGCAGCGGGAGTCGGTACCGGGGAGCTGTTTTTT.